This T cell receptor beta chain was obtained from a study of CD8 T cells in ankylosing spondylitis. To note about this clonotype: Its specificity is not known.

Whole-study findings and limits: Clones linked to disease were reported to show significant enrichment in matched ankylosing spondylitis synovial fluid. Several highly homologous variants made up a TCR beta motif, and this motif appeared characteristic of ankylosing spondylitis blood. Researchers report that disease-linked clones proved CD8+ and relatively rare in peripheral blood.

Generation of TCR beta libraries employed quantitative 5'-RACE incorporating molecular barcodes. One entry per CDR3 protein results from TCRdb running MiXCR on the 5' RACE reads. The data hold approximately 150,000 distinct CDR3 sequences, with around 9.6% observed a single time. The sample comprised blood, either unsorted or a sorted T cell fraction (not recorded which). This clonotype originated in a female donor with ankylosing spondylitis or in good health (not recorded which).

The CDR3 sequence is CASRGSNTEAFF. CDR3 DNA sequence: TGCGCCAGCAGGGGAAGTAACACTGAAGCTTTCTTT. The chain couples TRBV4-1 to TRBJ1-1; D is uncertain. Looked up from germline, CDR1 is MGHRA and CDR2 is YSYEKL. This CDR3 spans 12 amino acids. With 6 bases removed from V and 2 bases from J, the gap between germline ends came to 7 bases.